Listed here are 28 T cell receptor beta chains from one sample, sequenced in a study of early T cells in non-severe SARS-CoV-2 infection. Via MiXCR, TCRdb re-called the 5' RACE reads, giving one row per CDR3 protein. The table has tens of thousands of distinct CDR3 sequences, more than 9% seen once; the top ten hold about 1.7%. Source material: whole blood. The receptors here all came from an adult who was a healthcare worker with PCR-confirmed SARS-CoV-2 infection or an uninfected control (not recorded which).

The CDR3 loop is CASSRTDSGYTF. CDR3 bases: TGTGCCAGCAGCCGAACAGACTCGGGCTACACCTTC. The V gene is TRBV3-1, the J gene TRBJ1-2; D uncertain. The CDR3 extends over 12 amino acids. Germline CDR1 is LGHDT and CDR2 is YNNKEL (reference sequence). V lost 4 bases to trimming and J lost 8 bases, with 11 bases between them.

The V and J genes are TRBV18 and TRBJ1-1; no reliable D call. Germline CDR1 KGHSH, CDR2 LQKENI. The V end lost 8 bases, the J end lost 1 base, and 8 bases lay between the germline ends. The CDR3 is 12 residues long. Here the CDR3 reads CASTRGNTEAFF. The CDR3 DNA reads TGTGCCAGCACCCGTGGGAACACTGAAGCTTTCTTT.

The chain uses TRBV7-2 and TRBJ2-7, with 7 bases matching TRBD1. V lost 5 bases, J lost 3 bases, and 10 bases stayed unmatched. This CDR3 is built from 15 residues. Germline assignment: CDR1 SGHTA and CDR2 FQGNSA. The CDR3 loop reads CASSRTGQHIYEQYF. CDR3 sequence (DNA): TGTGCCAGCAGCCGCACGGGACAGCATATCTACGAGCAGTACTTC.

The chain couples TRBV29-1 to TRBJ2-7, with 8 bases fitting TRBD1. The CDR3 sequence is 12 residues long. With V trimmed by 7 bases and J by 2 bases, 4 bases remained unmatched. Germline CDR1 and CDR2: SQVTM and ANQGSEA. The CDR3 DNA follows: TGCAGCGGACAGGGGCCCACCTACGAGCAGTACTTC. Protein: CSGQGPTYEQYF.

The V and J genes are TRBV29-1 and TRBJ2-1; D gene unclear. The CDR3 consists of 12 residues. Trimming stripped 3 bases from V and 5 bases from J, with 8 bases between. The germline CDR1 and CDR2 sequences are SQVTM and ANQGSEA. The DNA of the CDR3 is TGCAGCGTTGATGACCAGAACAATGAGCAGTTCTTC. Translation gives CSVDDQNNEQFF.

Concerning this clonotype itself: Germline is not matched at one junction end, which may reflect a read error. The rearrangement links TRBV7-7 to TRBJ2-7, with TRBD1 matching 7 bases. In germline, CDR1 is SSHAT, CDR2 FNYEAQ (reference sequence). The CDR3 contains 14 residues. The CDR3 sequence is CASSPDRMSYEQYF. CDR3 nucleotide sequence: TGTGCTAGCAGCCCGGACAGGATGTCCTACGAGCAGTACTTC.

The sample holds a few counts of this clonotype. The rearrangement joins TRBV29-1 to TRBJ2-7, with D possibly matching TRBD2 (5 bases). From germline, CDR1 is SQVTM and CDR2 ANQGSEA. Trimming pared 6 bases from V and 6 bases from J, leaving 12 bases between. The CDR3 contains 11 residues. CDR3 DNA sequence: TGCAGCGTCGCTTGGACTGGCGAGCAGTACTTC. It specifies CSVAWTGEQYF.

In its sample, this clonotype was seen a few times. The chain carries TRBV6-2 or TRBV6-3 and TRBJ2-7, with 9 bases fitting TRBD2. Germline CDR1 MNHEY, CDR2 SVGEGT. Unmatched junction bases numbered 14, after V lost 2 bases and J lost 3 bases. The CDR3 has 18 residues. The CDR3 DNA sequence: TGTGCCAGCAGTTACCATTTCGGTGCGGGGGGGCTTGTCTACGAGCAGTACTTC. Its translation is CASSYHFGAGGLVYEQYF.

This clonotype was counted only a few times. CDR3 loop: CASSTRLAGEETQYF. Here the CDR3 DNA reads TGTGCCAGCAGCACCAGACTAGCGGGGGAAGAGACCCAGTACTTC. The chain is built from TRBV7-9 and TRBJ2-5; 12 bases map to TRBD2. The V gene end was trimmed by 5 bases and the J gene end by 3 bases; junction bases not matched to a gene: 4. CDR3 length: 15 amino acids. Germline V lookup: CDR1 SEHNR, CDR2 FQNEAQ (reference sequence).

This clonotype was detected once. The chain uses TRBV2 and TRBJ2-7; 11 positions match TRBD2. The CDR3 has 17 amino acids. V lost 4 bases and J lost 6; bases outside the gene matches: 14. From germline, CDR1 is SNHLY and CDR2 FYNNEI. DNA for the CDR3: TGTGCCAGCAGTGCCGATCTGACTAGCGGGGTGGGTGCCGAGCAGTACTTC. Translated: CASSADLTSGVGAEQYF.

This clonotype appeared a few times. This rearrangement joins TRBV6-2 or TRBV6-3 to TRBJ1-6; D unclear. V lost 7 bases and J 14 bases, leaving 12 bases between the germline ends. In germline, CDR1 is MNHEY, CDR2 SVGEGT. The CDR3 has 11 amino acids. In DNA form, the CDR3 reads TGTGCCAGCACCCACGGAGGGACCCTCCACTTT. Translated, it gives CASTHGGTLHF.

This clonotype was detected ten times or more. The gene calls are TRBV20-1 and TRBJ1-1; no clear D gene. This CDR3 is built from 13 residues. V was trimmed by 3 bases and J by 0 bases, leaving 8 bases between them. The germline gives CDR1 DFQATT, CDR2 SNEGSKA (reference sequence). CDR3 DNA sequence: TGCAGTGCTAGCCCGGGGATGAACACTGAAGCTTTCTTT. This gives the protein CSASPGMNTEAFF.

This rearrangement joins TRBV7-8 to TRBJ1-1; a weak D match, TRBD1 (5 bases). The CDR3 is 16 residues long. Trimming removed 0 bases from V and 0 bases from J, with 11 bases in between. The germline V gene has CDR1 SGHVS and CDR2 FQNEAQ. The DNA for the CDR3 is TGTGCCAGCAGCTTAGCGTCCGGGACGATGAACACTGAAGCTTTCTTT. It specifies CASSLASGTMNTEAFF.

The chain uses TRBV12-3 or TRBV12-4 and TRBJ1-5; D unclear. This CDR3 contains 12 residues. V was cut by 8 bases and J by 4 bases, with 9 bases left in between. The CDR3 nucleotides are TGTGCCAGCCGCCCGCTAAATCAGCCCCAGCATTTT. Its translation is CASRPLNQPQHF.

This clonotype was observed a handful of times. The chain employs TRBV7-6 and TRBJ2-1; D unresolved. Trimming took off 6 bases at V and 5 bases at J, with 8 bases between the two ends. Per the germline V gene, CDR1 is SGHVS and CDR2 is FNYEAQ. The CDR3 is made up of 12 amino acids. As DNA, the CDR3 is TGTGCCAGCAGGGCAGAAGACAATGAGCAGTTCTTC. Its protein is CASRAEDNEQFF.

Only a few counts were recorded for this clonotype. This rearrangement joins TRBV3-1 to TRBJ2-7, with TRBD1 matching over 7 bases. This CDR3 has 15 residues. After removal of 1 base from V and 3 bases from J, the junction contained 6 bases not matched to a gene. Germline CDR1 is LGHDT and CDR2 is YNNKEL (reference sequence). This CDR3 reads CASSQALTGIYEQYF. DNA of the CDR3: TGTGCCAGCAGCCAAGCCTTGACAGGGATCTACGAGCAGTACTTC.

This clonotype was counted many times. The chain combines TRBV11-2 with TRBJ2-2; D unresolved. Trimming removed 5 bases from V and 0 bases from J, with 10 bases in between. Per the germline V gene, CDR1 is SGHAT and CDR2 is FQNNGV. This CDR3 has 15 residues. For the CDR3, the DNA is TGTGCCAGCAGCCCGTGGTGGGCGAACACCGGGGAGCTGTTTTTT. Its protein is CASSPWWANTGELFF.

This clonotype has just a few counts. This rearrangement joins TRBV6-1 to TRBJ1-6, with D perhaps TRBD1 (5 bases). The CDR3 is 19 amino acids. V lost 2 bases and J 0 bases, leaving 17 bases between the germline ends. In germline, CDR1 is MNHNS, CDR2 SASEGT. The chain's CDR3 is CASSEWGTGSSSYNSPLHF. CDR3 nucleotides: TGTGCCAGCAGTGAATGGGGGACGGGTTCCAGCTCCTATAATTCACCCCTCCACTTT.

This clonotype was observed many times. This chain links TRBV7-3 with TRBJ1-2; tentatively, D is TRBD1 (5 bases). The CDR3 has 15 residues. V was trimmed by 2 bases and J by 1 base, leaving 11 bases between them. Germline V gene data show CDR1 as SGHTA and CDR2 as FQGTGA. Here the CDR3 DNA reads TGTGCCAGCAGCTTATCTGGGACCGATAACTATGGCTACACCTTC. This encodes CASSLSGTDNYGYTF. The full variable domain, its missing parts supplied by reference TRBV7-3 and TRBJ1-2, is GAGVSQTPSNKVTEKGKYVELRCDPISGHTALYWYRQSLGQGPEFLIYFQGTGAADDSGLPNDRFFAVRPEGSVSTLKIQRTERGDSAVYLCASSLSGTDNYGYTFGSGTRLTVV.

V and J are TRBV19 and TRBJ2-3, with 9 bases fitting TRBD2. The CDR3 length is 16 residues. Germline-derived CDR1 and CDR2 are LNHDA and SQIVND (reference sequence). J gave up 0 bases and V 4 bases, and 5 bases lay outside the gene matches. CDR3 loop: CASSNLAGPSTDTQYF. CDR3 nucleotide sequence: TGTGCCAGTAGTAATCTAGCGGGGCCCAGCACAGATACGCAGTATTTT.

With respect to this clonotype: This may come from a read error, since a much larger clone is one base off. CDR3 coding DNA: TGTGCCAGCAGCTGGGAGAACACTGAAGCTTTCTTT. It codes for CASSWENTEAFF. This sequence joins TRBV11-2 and TRBJ1-1, with D unclear. CDR1 and CDR2 from the germline V gene are SGHAT and FQNNGV. Trimming took 4 bases from V and 1 from J, leaving 4 bases between them. The CDR3 extends over 12 amino acids.

V is TRBV29-1 and J is TRBJ1-2; tentatively, D is TRBD1 (5 bases). This CDR3 contains 13 residues. V lost 0 bases, J lost 5 bases, and 10 bases lay in between. CDR1 and CDR2 (germline): SQVTM, ANQGSEA. CDR3: CSVEDQTAYGYTF. CDR3 nucleotides: TGCAGCGTTGAAGATCAGACAGCTTATGGCTACACCTTC.

This clonotype turned up a few times. V and J are TRBV6-5 and TRBJ1-1, with D unresolved. The CDR3 contains 13 residues. Per the germline V gene, CDR1 is MNHEY and CDR2 is SVGAGI. Trimming took 4 bases from V and 3 from J, leaving 9 bases between them. This CDR3 is CASSFGPHTEAFF. In nucleotides, the CDR3 is TGTGCCAGCAGTTTTGGACCCCACACTGAAGCTTTCTTT.

This clonotype came up many times. The chain uses TRBV7-2 and TRBJ2-5; D ambiguous. This CDR3 comprises 15 residues. V was cut by 5 bases and J by 2 bases, with 15 bases left in between. The germline CDR1 and CDR2 sequences are SGHTA and FQGNSA. The CDR3 loop reads CASSHALARQETQYF. For the CDR3, the DNA is TGTGCCAGCAGCCACGCATTAGCACGACAAGAGACCCAGTACTTC.

This clonotype was counted a few times. This chain links TRBV29-1 with TRBJ1-1; D unclear. There are 12 residues in the CDR3. Trimming removed 4 bases from V and 2 bases from J, with 8 bases in between. Germline-derived CDR1 and CDR2 are SQVTM and ANQGSEA. CDR3: CSVGFANTEAFF. DNA for the CDR3: TGCAGCGTTGGTTTTGCCAACACTGAAGCTTTCTTT.

Only a few counts were recorded for this clonotype. This sequence joins TRBV7-6 and TRBJ1-1, with D perhaps TRBD1 (6 bases). The CDR3 runs 13 residues. Looked up from germline, CDR1 is SGHVS and CDR2 is FNYEAQ. V was clipped by 5 bases and J by 4 bases, with 11 bases between them. The CDR3 bases are TGTGCCAGCAGCACTTTACAGGGCACTGAAGCTTTCTTT. It specifies CASSTLQGTEAFF.

At least ten counts were recorded for this clonotype. The chain links TRBV7-8 to TRBJ2-7, with D possibly TRBD2 on 6 matching bases. The CDR3 is 12 amino acids. Per germline, CDR1 SGHVS and CDR2 FQNEAQ. The V gene lost 3 bases and the J gene lost 6 bases, with 9 bases spanning the gap. The CDR3 DNA reads as TGTGCCAGCAGCTTCGGAGGGTCCGAGCAGTACTTC. It specifies CASSFGGSEQYF. The full variable domain, completed using reference TRBV7-8 and TRBJ2-7, is GAGVSQSPRYKVAKRGQDVALRCDPISGHVSLFWYQQALGQGPEFLTYFQNEAQLDKSGLPSDRFFAERPEGSVSTLKIQRTQQEDSAVYLCASSFGGSEQYFGPGTRLTVT.

The table lists this clonotype with many counts. The rearrangement links TRBV4-3 to TRBJ2-7, with 7 bases aligning to TRBD2. Trimming took 0 bases from V and 7 from J; bases not matched to a gene: 3. The CDR3 is 13 residues long. Germline V lookup: CDR1 LGHNA, CDR2 YSLEER. CDR3 loop: CASSQDGGDEQYF. For the CDR3, the DNA is TGCGCCAGCAGCCAAGATGGGGGGGATGAGCAGTACTTC.